What follows is one T cell receptor beta chain and its context. Its antigen is unknown. V shed 6 bases and J 4 bases; nucleotides not matched to a gene: 13. The V gene's germline CDR1 is SEHNR and CDR2 FQNEAQ (reference sequence). The CDR3 has 18 residues. Several immunoSEQ 96-well plates shared each subset's DNA, each plate a replicate. Replicate PCRs run on unsorted PBMC used around 330 ng DNA, which was 30,000 or so T cell genomes. Assay used: immunoSEQ multiplex PCR; TCRdb lists only in-frame clones, some missing. The table has 400,000 to 500,000 clones, around three quarters seen once; the top ten hold about an eighth. These data originate in a study of shared clonotypes between healthy human individuals. Findings and limits, study-wide: There were few donors, and this limited the genetic and exposure-history diversity represented.

Donors, healthy HIV-negative adults, lacked recent acute infections or vaccinations. The receptor was derived from a woman aged 40 to 50 in good health. Some clones in this sample may be carry-over from other donors' samples. Specimen: PBMCs. The chain couples TRBV7-9 to TRBJ2-3; 13 positions match TRBD2. CDR3 nucleotide sequence: TGTGCCAGCAGACCTCCGGGACTAGCGGGAATGTGGGCAGATACGCAGTATTTT. Encoded protein: CASRPPGLAGMWADTQYF.